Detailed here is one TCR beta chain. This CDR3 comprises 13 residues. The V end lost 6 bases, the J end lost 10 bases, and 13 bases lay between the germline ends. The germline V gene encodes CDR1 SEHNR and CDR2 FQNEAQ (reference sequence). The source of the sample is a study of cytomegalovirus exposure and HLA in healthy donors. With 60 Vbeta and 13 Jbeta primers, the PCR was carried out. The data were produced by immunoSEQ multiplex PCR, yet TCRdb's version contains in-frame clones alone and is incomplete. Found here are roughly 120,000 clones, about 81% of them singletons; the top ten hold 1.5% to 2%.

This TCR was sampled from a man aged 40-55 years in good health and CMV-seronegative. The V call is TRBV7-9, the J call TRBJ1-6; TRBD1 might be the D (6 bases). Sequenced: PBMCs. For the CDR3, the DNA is TGTGCCAGCAGGGACAGCGAGGGATCACCCCTCCACTTT. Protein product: CASRDSEGSPLHF.